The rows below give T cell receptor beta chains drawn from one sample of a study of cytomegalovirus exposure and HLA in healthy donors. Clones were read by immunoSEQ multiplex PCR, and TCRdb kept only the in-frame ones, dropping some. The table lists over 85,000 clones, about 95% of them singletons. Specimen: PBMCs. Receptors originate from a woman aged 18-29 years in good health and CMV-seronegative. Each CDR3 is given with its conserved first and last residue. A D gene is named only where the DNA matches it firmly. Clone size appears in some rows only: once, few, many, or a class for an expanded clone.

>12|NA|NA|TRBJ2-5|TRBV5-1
CASSLAGETQYF
TGCGCCAGCAGCTTGGCCGGAGAGACCCAGTACTTC
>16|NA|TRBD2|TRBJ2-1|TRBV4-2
CASSQGAGGPYNEQFF
TGTGCCAGCAGCCAAGGAGCGGGGGGGCCCTACAATGAGCAGTTCTTC
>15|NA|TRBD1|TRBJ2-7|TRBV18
CASSPGQGTSYEQYF
TGTGCCAGCTCACCGGGACAGGGAACATCCTACGAGCAGTACTTC
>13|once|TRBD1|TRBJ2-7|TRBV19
CASSRDREYEQYF
TGTGCCAGTAGTAGGGACAGGGAATACGAGCAGTACTTC
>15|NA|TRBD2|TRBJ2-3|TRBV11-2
CASSRSGGPADTQYF
TGTGCCAGCAGCCGTAGCGGGGGGCCGGCGGATACGCAGTATTTT
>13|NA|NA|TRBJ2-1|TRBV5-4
CASSWSSYNEQFF
TGTGCCAGCAGCTGGAGCTCCTACAATGAGCAGTTCTTC
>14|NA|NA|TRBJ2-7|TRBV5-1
CASRERTDSYEQYF
TGCGCCAGCAGGGAGCGGACCGACTCCTACGAGCAGTACTTC
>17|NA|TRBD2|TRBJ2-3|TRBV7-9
CASSSLVVGGGTDTQYF
TGTGCCAGCAGCTCTCTGGTGGTCGGGGGGGGCACAGATACGCAGTATTTT
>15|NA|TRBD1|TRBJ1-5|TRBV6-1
CASRQGPGVIGPQHF
TGTGCCAGCAGACAGGGGCCCGGGGTAATAGGGCCCCAGCATTTT
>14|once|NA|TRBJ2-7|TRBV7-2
CASSLVEGSDEQYF
TGTGCCAGCAGCTTAGTAGAGGGATCCGACGAGCAGTACTTC
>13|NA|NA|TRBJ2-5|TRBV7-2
CASSLAGGETQYF
TGTGCCAGCAGCTTAGCGGGGGGAGAGACCCAGTACTTC
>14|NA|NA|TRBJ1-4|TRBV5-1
CASSMDSFLEKLFF
TGCGCCAGCAGCATGGACAGTTTCTTGGAAAAACTGTTTTTT